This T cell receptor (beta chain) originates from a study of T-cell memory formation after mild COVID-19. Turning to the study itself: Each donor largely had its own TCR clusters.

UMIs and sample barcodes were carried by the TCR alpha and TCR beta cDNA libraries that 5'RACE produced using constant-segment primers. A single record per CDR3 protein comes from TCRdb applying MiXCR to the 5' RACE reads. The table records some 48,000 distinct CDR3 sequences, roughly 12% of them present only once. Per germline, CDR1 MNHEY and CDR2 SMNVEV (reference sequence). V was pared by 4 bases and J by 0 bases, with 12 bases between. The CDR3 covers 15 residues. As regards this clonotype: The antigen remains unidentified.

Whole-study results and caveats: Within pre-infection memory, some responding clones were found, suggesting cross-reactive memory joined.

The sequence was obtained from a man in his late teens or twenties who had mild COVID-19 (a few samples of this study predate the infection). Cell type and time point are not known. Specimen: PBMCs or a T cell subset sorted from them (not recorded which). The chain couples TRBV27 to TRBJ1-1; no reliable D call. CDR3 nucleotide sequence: TGTGCCAGCAGTTCTATGACAAAGATGAACACTGAAGCTTTCTTT. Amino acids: CASSSMTKMNTEAFF.